This paragraph reports one T cell receptor (beta chain). Between the trimmed V and J ends, which lost 0 bases and 2 bases, there was a span of 14 bases. The CDR3 is 16 amino acids. The germline V gene has CDR1 LGHNA and CDR2 YSLEER. The data are from a study of cytomegalovirus exposure and HLA in healthy donors. In the PCR, 60 Vbeta and 13 Jbeta primers were used. Data came from immunoSEQ multiplex PCR; TCRdb stores just in-frame clones and leaves some out. This table holds some 100,000 clones, around 79% found once. This receptor was taken from a male donor in good health and CMV-seropositive. Sequencing was carried out using PBMCs. The chain employs TRBV4-3 and TRBJ2-7; maybe TRBD2 (5 bases). DNA for the CDR3: TGCGCCAGCAGCCAAGATCAAATTGTCGGGACCTACGAGCAGTACTTC. It encodes CASSQDQIVGTYEQYF.